This T cell receptor beta chain was captured by sequencing in a study of shared clonotypes between healthy human individuals. Study-wide findings and caveats: Among donors, the sharing of clonotypes was expected to be influenced by sequencing depth.

This clone was found once. The antigen remains unidentified. Clones were read by immunoSEQ multiplex PCR, and TCRdb kept only the in-frame ones, dropping some. The table has around 2,000,000 clones, approximately 94% seen once; the top ten hold around 1.1%. CD45RO-negative, CCR7-positively selected cells formed the naive CD8 fraction, excluding terminally differentiated effector memory CD45RA+ cells. V lost 4 bases and J lost 5, with 10 bases in between. The CDR3 contains 13 residues. Germline V gene sequence: CDR1 SGHDN, CDR2 FVKESK. The receptor comes from a man aged 18 to 30 in good health. Input material: naive CD8+ T cells sorted from blood. J is TRBJ2-3 and V is TRBV14, with a possible D match to TRBD2 (6 bases). The chain's CDR3 is CASSLIGGDTQYF. Written as DNA, the CDR3 is TGTGCCAGCAGCCTAATCGGGGGAGATACGCAGTATTTT.